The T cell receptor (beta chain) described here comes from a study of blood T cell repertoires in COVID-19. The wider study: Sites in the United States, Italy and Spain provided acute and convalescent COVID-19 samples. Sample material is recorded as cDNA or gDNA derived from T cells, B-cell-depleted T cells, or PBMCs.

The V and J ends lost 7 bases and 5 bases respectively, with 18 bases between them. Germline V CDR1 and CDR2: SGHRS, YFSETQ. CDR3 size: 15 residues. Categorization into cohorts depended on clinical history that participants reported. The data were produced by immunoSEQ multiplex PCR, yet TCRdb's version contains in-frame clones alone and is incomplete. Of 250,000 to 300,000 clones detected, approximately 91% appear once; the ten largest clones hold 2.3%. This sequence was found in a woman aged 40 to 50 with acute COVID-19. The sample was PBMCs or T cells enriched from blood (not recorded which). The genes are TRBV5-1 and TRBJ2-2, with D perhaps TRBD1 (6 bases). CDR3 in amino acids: CASGTSPSRTGELFF. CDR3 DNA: TGCGCCAGCGGGACAAGCCCCTCCCGAACCGGGGAGCTGTTTTTT. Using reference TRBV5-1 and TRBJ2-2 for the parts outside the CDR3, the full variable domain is KAGVTQTPRYLIKTRGQQVTLSCSPISGHRSVSWYQQTPGQGLQFLFEYFSETQRNKGNFPGRFSGRQFSNSRSEMNVSTLELGDSALYLCASGTSPSRTGELFFGEGSRLTVL.